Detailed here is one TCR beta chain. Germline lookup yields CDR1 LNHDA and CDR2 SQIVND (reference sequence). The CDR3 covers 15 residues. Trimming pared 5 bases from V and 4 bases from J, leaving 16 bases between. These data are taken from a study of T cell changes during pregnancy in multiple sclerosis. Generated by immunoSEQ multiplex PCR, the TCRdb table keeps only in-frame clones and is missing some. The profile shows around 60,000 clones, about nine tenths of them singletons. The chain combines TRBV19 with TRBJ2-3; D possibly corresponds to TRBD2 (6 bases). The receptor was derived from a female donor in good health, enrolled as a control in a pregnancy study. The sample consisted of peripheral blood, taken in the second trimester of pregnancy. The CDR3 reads CASSLGTWGSDTQYF. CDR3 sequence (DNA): TGTGCCAGTAGTCTCGGGACTTGGGGGTCAGATACGCAGTATTTT.